This T cell receptor (beta chain) was identified during a study of blood T cell repertoires in COVID-19. In germline, CDR1 is LGHDT, CDR2 YNNKEL (reference sequence). The CDR3 totals 15 residues. The V segment lost 3 bases and the J segment 10 bases; nucleotides outside the gene matches: 9. Sequencing used immunoSEQ multiplex PCR; TCRdb keeps in-frame clones, though not all of them. The sample includes under 300,000 clones, approximately 91% seen only once; the top ten take 0.94%. J is TRBJ2-1 and V is TRBV3-1 (or the pseudogene TRBV3-2), with 10 bases identical to TRBD1. The receptor was isolated from a woman between 40 and 55 years old who had recovered from COVID-19. What was sequenced was peripheral blood. The CDR3 sequence is CASSQGQGRGGEQFF. CDR3 in DNA: TGTGCCAGCAGCCAGGGACAGGGGCGGGGAGGGGAGCAGTTCTTC.